The clone carrying this T cell receptor (beta chain) was seen ten or more times. Its antigen is not known. The record originates from a study of blood T cells in healthy people across ages. Study-level points and caveats: Expanded clonotype changes were possibly confounded by unknown donor CMV status.

The second PCR ran about 6 to 11 cycles with a sample-barcoded 5' primer and J-beta primers. TCRdb reprocessed the 5' RACE reads via MiXCR and lists one record per CDR3 protein. The table shows 1.5 million or so distinct CDR3 sequences, with approximately 40% occurring only once. Trimming shortened V by 2 bases and J by 4 bases, and 5 bases separated the two germline ends. The CDR3 spans 11 residues. Per the germline V gene, CDR1 is SQVTM and CDR2 is ANQGSEA. The receptor was derived from a woman aged 18-29 years in good health. The chain has TRBV29-1 and TRBJ1-2, with D possibly being TRBD1 (5 bases). Material: blood. The CDR3 is CSVEQGYGYTF. The CDR3 region has the DNA TGCAGCGTTGAACAGGGCTATGGCTACACCTTC.